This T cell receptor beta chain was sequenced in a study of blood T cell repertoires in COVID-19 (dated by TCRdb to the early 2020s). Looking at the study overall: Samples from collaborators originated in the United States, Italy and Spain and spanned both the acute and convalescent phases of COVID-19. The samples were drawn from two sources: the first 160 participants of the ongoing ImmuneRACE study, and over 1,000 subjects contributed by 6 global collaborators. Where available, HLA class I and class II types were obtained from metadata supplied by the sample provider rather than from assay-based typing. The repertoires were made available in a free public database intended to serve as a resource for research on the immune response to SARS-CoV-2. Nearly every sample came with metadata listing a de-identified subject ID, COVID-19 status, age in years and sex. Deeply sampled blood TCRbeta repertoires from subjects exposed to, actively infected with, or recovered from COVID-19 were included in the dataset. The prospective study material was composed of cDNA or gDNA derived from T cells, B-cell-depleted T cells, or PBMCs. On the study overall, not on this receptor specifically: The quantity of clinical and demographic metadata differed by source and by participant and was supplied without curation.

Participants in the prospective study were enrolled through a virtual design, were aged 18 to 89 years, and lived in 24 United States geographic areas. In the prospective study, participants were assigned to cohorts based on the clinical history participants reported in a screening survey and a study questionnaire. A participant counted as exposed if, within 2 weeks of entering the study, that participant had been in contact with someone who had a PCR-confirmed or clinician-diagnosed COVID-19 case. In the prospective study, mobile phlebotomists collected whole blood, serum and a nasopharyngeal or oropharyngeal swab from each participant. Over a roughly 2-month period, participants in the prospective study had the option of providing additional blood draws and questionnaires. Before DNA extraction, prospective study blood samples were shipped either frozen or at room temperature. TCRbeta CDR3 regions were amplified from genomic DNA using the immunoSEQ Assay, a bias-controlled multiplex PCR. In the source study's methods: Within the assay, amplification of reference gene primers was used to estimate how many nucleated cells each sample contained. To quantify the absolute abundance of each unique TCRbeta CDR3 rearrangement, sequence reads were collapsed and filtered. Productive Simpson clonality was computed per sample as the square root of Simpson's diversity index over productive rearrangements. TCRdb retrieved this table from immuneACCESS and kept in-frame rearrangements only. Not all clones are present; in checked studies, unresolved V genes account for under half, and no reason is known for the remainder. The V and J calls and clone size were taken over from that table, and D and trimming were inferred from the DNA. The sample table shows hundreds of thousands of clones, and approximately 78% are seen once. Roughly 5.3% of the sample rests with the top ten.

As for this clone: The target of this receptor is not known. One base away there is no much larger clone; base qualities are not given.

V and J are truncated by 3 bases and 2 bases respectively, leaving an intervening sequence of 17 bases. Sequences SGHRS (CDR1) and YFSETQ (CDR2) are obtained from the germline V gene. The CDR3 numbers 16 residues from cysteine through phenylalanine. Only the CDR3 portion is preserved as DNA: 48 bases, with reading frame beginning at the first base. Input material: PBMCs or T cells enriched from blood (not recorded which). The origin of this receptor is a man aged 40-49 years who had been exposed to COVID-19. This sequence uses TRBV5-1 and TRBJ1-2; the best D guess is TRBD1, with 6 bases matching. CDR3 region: CASSSLNPQGNYGYTF. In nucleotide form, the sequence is TGCGCCAGCAGCTCCCTGAACCCTCAGGGGAACTATGGCTACACCTTC. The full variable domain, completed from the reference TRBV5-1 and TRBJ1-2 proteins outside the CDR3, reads KAGVTQTPRYLIKTRGQQVTLSCSPISGHRSVSWYQQTPGQGLQFLFEYFSETQRNKGNFPGRFSGRQFSNSRSEMNVSTLELGDSALYLCASSSLNPQGNYGYTFGSGTRLTVV.